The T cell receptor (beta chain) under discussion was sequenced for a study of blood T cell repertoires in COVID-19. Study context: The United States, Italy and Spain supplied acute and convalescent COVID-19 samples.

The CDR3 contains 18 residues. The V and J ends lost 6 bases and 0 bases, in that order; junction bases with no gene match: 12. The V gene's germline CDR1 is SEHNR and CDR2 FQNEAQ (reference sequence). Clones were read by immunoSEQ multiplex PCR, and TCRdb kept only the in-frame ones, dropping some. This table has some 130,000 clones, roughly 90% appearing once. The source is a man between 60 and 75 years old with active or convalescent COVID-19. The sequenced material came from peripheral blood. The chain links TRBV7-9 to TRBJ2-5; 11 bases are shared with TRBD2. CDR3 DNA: TGTGCCAGCAGTTTTAGACTAGCGGGAACTAGGTACCAAGAGACCCAGTACTTC. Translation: CASSFRLAGTRYQETQYF.